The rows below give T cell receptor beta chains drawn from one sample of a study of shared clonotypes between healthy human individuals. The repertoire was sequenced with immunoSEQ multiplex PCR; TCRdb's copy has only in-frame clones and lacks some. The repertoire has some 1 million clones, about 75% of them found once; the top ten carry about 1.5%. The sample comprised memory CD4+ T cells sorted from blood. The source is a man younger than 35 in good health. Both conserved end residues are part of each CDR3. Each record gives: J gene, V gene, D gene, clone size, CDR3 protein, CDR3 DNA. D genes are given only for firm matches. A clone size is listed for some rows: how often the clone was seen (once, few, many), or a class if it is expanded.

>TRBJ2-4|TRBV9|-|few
CASSVQPGRITGKNIQYF
TGTGCCAGCAGCGTACAACCGGGACGAATAACGGGCAAAAACATTCAGTACTTC
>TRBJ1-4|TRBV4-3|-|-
CASSQGAQSPNEKLFF
TGCGCCAGCAGCCAAGGGGCTCAGAGCCCTAATGAAAAACTGTTTTTT
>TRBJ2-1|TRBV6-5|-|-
CASHGGENEQFF
TGTGCCAGTCACGGGGGAGAAAATGAGCAGTTCTTC
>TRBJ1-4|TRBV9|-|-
CASSVDSRQNEKLFF
TGTGCCAGCAGCGTAGATAGCAGGCAGAATGAAAAACTGTTTTTT
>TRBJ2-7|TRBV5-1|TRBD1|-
CASSLGGDSSYEQYF
TGCGCCAGCAGCTTGGGTGGGGACAGCTCCTACGAGCAGTACTTC
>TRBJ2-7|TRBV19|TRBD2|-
CASSPRLAGGDEQYF
TGTGCCAGTAGTCCGCGACTAGCGGGAGGCGACGAGCAGTACTTC
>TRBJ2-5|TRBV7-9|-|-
CASSTPRPGETQYF
TGTGCCAGCAGCACCCCTCGGCCCGGGGAGACCCAGTACTTC
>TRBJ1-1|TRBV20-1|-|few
CSAFGGTEAFF
TGCAGTGCTTTCGGCGGTACTGAAGCTTTCTTT
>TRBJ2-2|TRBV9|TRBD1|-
CASNRGPGGKTGELFF
TGTGCCAGCAACCGAGGGCCAGGGGGCAAGACCGGGGAGCTGTTTTTT
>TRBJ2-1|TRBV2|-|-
CASSEAWHEQFF
TGTGCCAGCAGTGAAGCTTGGCATGAGCAGTTCTTC
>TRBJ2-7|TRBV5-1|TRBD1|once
CASSQGTGTYEQYF
TGCGCCAGCAGCCAGGGGACAGGGACTTACGAGCAGTACTTC
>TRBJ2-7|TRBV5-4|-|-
CASSLEAGLGEQYF
TGTGCCAGCAGCTTGGAGGCAGGGTTGGGCGAGCAGTACTTC
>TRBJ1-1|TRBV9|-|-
CASSVGPGLNTEAFF
TGTGCCAGCAGCGTAGGTCCAGGACTCAACACTGAAGCTTTCTTT
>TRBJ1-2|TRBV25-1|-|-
CASSDSSGTTYGYTF
TGTGCCAGCAGTGATTCCTCCGGGACAACCTATGGCTACACCTTC
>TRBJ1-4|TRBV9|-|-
CASSVGGEMIEKLFF
TGTGCCAGCAGCGTCGGGGGGGAAATGATTGAAAAACTGTTTTTT
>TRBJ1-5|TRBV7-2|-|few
CASSPERTWSQPQHF
TGTGCCAGCAGCCCGGAGAGGACTTGGAGTCAGCCCCAGCATTTT
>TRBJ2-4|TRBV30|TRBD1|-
CAWSAGQGLAKNIQYF
TGTGCCTGGAGTGCGGGACAGGGACTAGCCAAAAACATTCAGTACTTC
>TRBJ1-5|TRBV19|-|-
CASSTRLDSNQPQHF
TGTGCCAGTAGTACCCGACTGGATAGCAATCAGCCCCAGCATTTT
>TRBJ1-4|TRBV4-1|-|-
CASSQVASKLFF
TGCGCCAGCAGCCAAGTCGCGAGCAAACTGTTTTTT
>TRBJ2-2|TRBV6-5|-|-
CASSYSPPGSAGELFF
TGTGCCAGCAGTTACTCCCCGCCGGGTAGTGCCGGGGAGCTGTTTTTT
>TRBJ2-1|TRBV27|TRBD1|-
CASSNTGASYNEQFF
TGTGCCAGCAGTAACACAGGGGCCTCCTACAATGAGCAGTTCTTC
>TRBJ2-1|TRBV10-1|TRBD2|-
CASSVSGGLNNEQFF
TGCGCCAGCAGTGTGAGCGGGGGGTTGAACAATGAGCAGTTCTTC
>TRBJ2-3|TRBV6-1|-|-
CASSEVGDTQYF
TGTGCCAGCAGTGAAGTGGGTGATACGCAGTATTTT
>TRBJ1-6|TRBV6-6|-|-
CASSYLGEGNSPLHF
TGTGCCAGCAGTTACCTCGGGGAGGGTAATTCACCCCTCCACTTT
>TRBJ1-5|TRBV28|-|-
CASSLNPGRGGNQPQHF
TGTGCCAGCAGTCTCAATCCTGGACGGGGGGGGAATCAGCCCCAGCATTTT
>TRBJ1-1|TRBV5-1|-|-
CASSLTGLHTEAFF
TGCGCCAGCAGCCTTACAGGGTTACACACTGAAGCTTTCTTT
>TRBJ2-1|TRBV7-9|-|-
CASSLKSKGIF
TGTGCCAGCAGCTTAAAAAGTAAGGGAATCTTC
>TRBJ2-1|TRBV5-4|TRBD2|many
CASSLQRGDYNEQFF
TGTGCCAGCAGCTTGCAGCGGGGGGACTACAATGAGCAGTTCTTC
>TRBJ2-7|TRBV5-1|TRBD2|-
CASSSGGDAGEQYF
TGCGCCAGCAGCTCCGGGGGGGACGCCGGGGAGCAGTACTTC
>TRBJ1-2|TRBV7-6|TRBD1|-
CASGGTGGGYTF
TGTGCCAGCGGGGGAACAGGGGGTGGCTACACCTTC
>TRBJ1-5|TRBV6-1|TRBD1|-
CASSEAGGAGQPQHF
TGTGCCAGCAGTGAAGCAGGGGGCGCGGGGCAGCCCCAGCATTTT
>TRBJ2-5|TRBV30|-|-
CAWSIQQETQYF
TGTGCCTGGAGTATCCAACAAGAGACCCAGTACTTC
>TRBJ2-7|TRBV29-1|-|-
CSASGGGGYEQYF
TGCAGCGCGTCGGGAGGGGGCGGCTACGAGCAGTACTTC
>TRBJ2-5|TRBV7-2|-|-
CASSPHARGTQYF
TGTGCCAGCAGCCCCCACGCCAGGGGGACCCAGTACTTC
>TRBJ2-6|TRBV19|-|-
CASTPGGFGANVLTF
TGTGCCAGTACCCCCGGGGGTTTTGGGGCCAACGTCCTGACTTTC
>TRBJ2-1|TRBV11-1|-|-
CASSLVQSPYNEQFF
TGTGCCAGCAGCTTAGTACAGTCGCCTTACAATGAGCAGTTCTTC
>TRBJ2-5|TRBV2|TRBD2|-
CASSFERGQETQYF
TGTGCCAGCAGTTTCGAGCGGGGTCAAGAGACCCAGTACTTC
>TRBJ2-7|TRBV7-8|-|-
CASSARDEQYF
TGTGCCAGCAGCGCCCGGGACGAGCAGTACTTC
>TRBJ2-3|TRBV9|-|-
CASSVVGGPDTQYF
TGTGCCAGCAGCGTAGTTGGAGGCCCAGATACGCAGTATTTT
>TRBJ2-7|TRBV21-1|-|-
CASSKALSGQCNEQYF
TGTGCCAGCAGCAAGGCCTTGTCGGGACAATGCAACGAGCAGTACTTC